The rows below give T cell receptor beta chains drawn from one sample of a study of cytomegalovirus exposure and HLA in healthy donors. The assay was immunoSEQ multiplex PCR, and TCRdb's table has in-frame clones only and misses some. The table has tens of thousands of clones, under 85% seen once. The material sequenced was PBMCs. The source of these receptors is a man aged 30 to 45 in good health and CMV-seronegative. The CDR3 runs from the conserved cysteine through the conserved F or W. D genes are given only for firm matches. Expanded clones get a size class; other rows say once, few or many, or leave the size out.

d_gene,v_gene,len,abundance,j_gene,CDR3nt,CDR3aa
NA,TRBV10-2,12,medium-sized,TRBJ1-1,TGCGCCAGCAGAGGAGGGAACACTGAAGCTTTCTTT,CASRGGNTEAFF
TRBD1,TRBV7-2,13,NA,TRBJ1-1,TGTGCCAGCAGCCGGACAGGCAACACTGAGGCTTTCTTT,CASSRTGNTEAFF
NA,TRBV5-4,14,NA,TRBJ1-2,TGTGCCAGCAGCCCGGCAGGGCGAAACTATGGCTACACCTTC,CASSPAGRNYGYTF
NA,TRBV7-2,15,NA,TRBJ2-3,TGTGCCAGCAGCCCCGCTCGAGGGAGCACAGATACGCAGTATTTT,CASSPARGSTDTQYF
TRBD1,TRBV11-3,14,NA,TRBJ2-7,TGTGCCAGCAGCTGGAAAGGACAGGGGCACGAGCAGTACTTC,CASSWKGQGHEQYF
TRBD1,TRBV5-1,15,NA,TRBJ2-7,TGCGCCAGCAGCCTTACAGGGGGTCCAGCCTACGAGCAGTACTTC,CASSLTGGPAYEQYF
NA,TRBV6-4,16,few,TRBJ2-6,TGTGCCAGCAGTGACTCCGGGAGCTCTGGGGCCAACGTCCTGACTTTC,CASSDSGSSGANVLTF
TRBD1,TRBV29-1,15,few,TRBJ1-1,TGCAGCGTCCATGTCCCGGGACAGGGGGCCACTGAAGCTTTCTTT,CSVHVPGQGATEAFF
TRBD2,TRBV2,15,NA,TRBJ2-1,TGTGCCAGCAGCGGGACTAGCGGGGCTCACAATGAGCAGTTCTTC,CASSGTSGAHNEQFF
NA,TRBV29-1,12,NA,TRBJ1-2,TGCAGCGTTGAAGGCGGAGGGTATGGCTACACCTTC,CSVEGGGYGYTF
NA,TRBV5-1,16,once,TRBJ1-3,TGCGCCAGCAGCTTGGATGGGGCTTTCTCTGGAAACACCATATATTTT,CASSLDGAFSGNTIYF
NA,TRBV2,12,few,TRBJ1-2,TGTGCCAGCAGTGAAGTAGCGACGGCGAAAAATTTC,CASSEVATAKNF
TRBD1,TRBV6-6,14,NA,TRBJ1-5,TGTGCCAGCAGTCCCGGACAGGGGGCTCAGCCCCAGCATTTT,CASSPGQGAQPQHF
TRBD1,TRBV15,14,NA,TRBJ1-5,TGTGCCACCAGCAGGCACAGGGGGCTTTGGCCCCAGCATTTT,CATSRHRGLWPQHF
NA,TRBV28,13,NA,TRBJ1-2,TGTGCCAGCAGTTTTATGCTGGGAGGGGGCTACACCTTC,CASSFMLGGGYTF
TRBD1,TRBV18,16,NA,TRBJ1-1,TGTGCCAGCTCACCCAGGACAGGGACGGAGAACACTGAAGCTTTCTTT,CASSPRTGTENTEAFF
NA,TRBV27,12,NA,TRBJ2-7,TGTGCCAGCAGAGACACCCCAAACGAGCAGTACTTC,CASRDTPNEQYF
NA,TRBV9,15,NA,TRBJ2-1,TGTGCCAGCAGCGTAGGGTGGGGCAGAACTTACCGGCAGTTCTTC,CASSVGWGRTYRQFF
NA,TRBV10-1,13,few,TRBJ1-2,TGCGCCAGCAGTGAGACCAGGTTGGATGGCTACACCTTC,CASSETRLDGYTF
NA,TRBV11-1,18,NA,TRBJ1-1,TGTGCCAGCAGCTTACTTTCTGCGGGGGGCAGAATGAACACTGAAGCTTTCTTT,CASSLLSAGGRMNTEAFF
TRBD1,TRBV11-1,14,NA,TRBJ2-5,TGTGCCAGCAGCTTAGACAGGGGAAGGGAGACCCAGTACTTC,CASSLDRGRETQYF
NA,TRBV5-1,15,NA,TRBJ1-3,TGCGCCAGCAGCTTGGCCCCGGGGTCCGGAAACACCATATATTTT,CASSLAPGSGNTIYF
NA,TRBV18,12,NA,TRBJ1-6,TGTGCCAGCTCCACAGGAAATTCACCCCTCCACTTT,CASSTGNSPLHF
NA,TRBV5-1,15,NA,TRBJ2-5,TGCGCCAGCAGCTTGGTGGGCGAACTAGGAGAGACCCAGTACTTC,CASSLVGELGETQYF
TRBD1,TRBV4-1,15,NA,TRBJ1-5,TGCGCCAGCAGCCAAGCGGACAGGGGCAATCAGCCCCAGCATTTT,CASSQADRGNQPQHF
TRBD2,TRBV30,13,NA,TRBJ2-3,TGTGCCTGTAAGGGGACGGGAGGAGATACGCAGTATTTT,CACKGTGGDTQYF
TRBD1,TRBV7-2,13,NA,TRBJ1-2,TGTGCCAGCAGCTCCCGACAGGGGGATGGCTACACCTTC,CASSSRQGDGYTF
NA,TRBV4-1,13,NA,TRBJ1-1,TGCGCCAGCAAGGCCAGGGAAGGCACTGAAGCTTTCTTT,CASKAREGTEAFF
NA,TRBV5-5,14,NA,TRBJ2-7,TGTGCCAGCAGTATCGGCAGGGTCACCTACGAGCAGTACTTC,CASSIGRVTYEQYF
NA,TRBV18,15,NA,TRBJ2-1,TGTGCCAGCTCACCTCTGGAAGGGAGGTACAATGAGCAGTTCTTC,CASSPLEGRYNEQFF
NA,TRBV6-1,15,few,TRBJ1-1,TGTGCCAGCAGTCGTGTCCCGGGACTCCCCACTGAAGCTTTCTTT,CASSRVPGLPTEAFF
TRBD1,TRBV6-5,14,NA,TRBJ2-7,TGTGCCAGCAGCCTAACTGGACAGGCCTACGAGCAGTACTTC,CASSLTGQAYEQYF
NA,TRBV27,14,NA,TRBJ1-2,TGTGCCAGCAGCCCTAATAGGGACTCCTATGGCTACACCTTC,CASSPNRDSYGYTF
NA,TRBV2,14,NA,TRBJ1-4,TGTGCCAGCAGTGGCAAGAACAGAGATGAAAAACTGTTTTTT,CASSGKNRDEKLFF
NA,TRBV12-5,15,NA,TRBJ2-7,TGTGCTAGTGGTTTAGAACCAGGGCGCTACTACGAGCAGTACTTC,CASGLEPGRYYEQYF
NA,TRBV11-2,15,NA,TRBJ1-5,TGTGCCAGCAGCTTAAGCGAAGAGAGACATCAGCCCCAGCATTTT,CASSLSEERHQPQHF
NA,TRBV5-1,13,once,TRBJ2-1,TGCGCCAGCAGCGGGGGGGCGGACAATGAGCAGTTCTTC,CASSGGADNEQFF
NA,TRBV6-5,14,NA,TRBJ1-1,TGTGCCAGCATCCCGCCAGGGTCGAACACTGAAGCTTTCTTT,CASIPPGSNTEAFF
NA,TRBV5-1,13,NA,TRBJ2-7,TGCGCCAGCAGCTCGCAGGGTAGCAACGAGCAGTACTTC,CASSSQGSNEQYF
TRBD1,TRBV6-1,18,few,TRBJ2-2,TGTGCCAGCAGTGAAGGGGGGCTTCAGGGGGCACGGAGTGGGGAGCTGTTTTTT,CASSEGGLQGARSGELFF
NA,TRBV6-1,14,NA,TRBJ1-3,TGTGCCAGCAGTGACCATCAGGGTAGAAACACCATATATTTT,CASSDHQGRNTIYF
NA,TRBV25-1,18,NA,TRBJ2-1,TGTGCCAGCAGTGAATTAAGCGGAGGGACGGGCTCCTACAATGAGCAGTTCTTC,CASSELSGGTGSYNEQFF
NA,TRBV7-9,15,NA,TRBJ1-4,TGTGCCAGCAGCTTAGCACAGGCTCGAAATGAAAAACTGTTTTTT,CASSLAQARNEKLFF
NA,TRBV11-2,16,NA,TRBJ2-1,TGTGCCAGCAGCTTAGCGGGCGGGGGCTTTTACAATGAGCAGTTCTTC,CASSLAGGGFYNEQFF
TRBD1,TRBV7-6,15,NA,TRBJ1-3,TGTGCCAGCAGCACGAGACAGGGGGCTGGAAACACCATATATTTT,CASSTRQGAGNTIYF
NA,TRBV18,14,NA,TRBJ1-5,TGTGCCAGCTCACCAATTCGGTATAATCAGCCCCAGCATTTT,CASSPIRYNQPQHF
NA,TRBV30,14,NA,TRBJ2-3,TGTGCCTGGAGTGTATACGGGGGCACAGATACGCAGTATTTT,CAWSVYGGTDTQYF
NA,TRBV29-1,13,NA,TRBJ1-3,TGCAGCGACACGACAGACTCTGGAAACACCATATATTTT,CSDTTDSGNTIYF
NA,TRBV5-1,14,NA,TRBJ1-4,TGCGCCAGCAGCTTGGACGGGGTTGACGAAAAACTGTTTTTT,CASSLDGVDEKLFF
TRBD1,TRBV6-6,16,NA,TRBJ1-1,TGTGCCAGCAGTTCGACAGGGGGCTATATGAAGGCTGAAGCTTTCTTT,CASSSTGGYMKAEAFF